The following is a T cell receptor (beta chain) sequence with its context. This sample is drawn from a study of T-cell reconstitution after alpha-beta-depleted transplantation in children. Germline V lookup: CDR1 SGHRS, CDR2 YFSETQ. V was cut by 6 bases and J by 0 bases, with 12 bases left in between. The CDR3 runs 15 residues. Unique molecular identifiers tagged the TCRbeta library. Using its own MiXCR run on the PCR reads, TCRdb lists one record per CDR3 protein. The sample yields roughly 420,000 distinct CDR3 sequences, around 15% seen once. The chain combines TRBV5-1 with TRBJ2-2, with D possibly TRBD2 on 6 matching bases. The sample here was PBMCs, mostly from graft donor cells, taken 360 days after TCRalphabeta/CD19-depleted stem cell transplant. This TCR was sampled from a boy in the first two years of life who had a stem cell transplant for Wiskott-Aldrich syndrome, so the T cells may come from the graft donor. CDR3 amino acids: CASKRSGSNTGELFF. CDR3 sequence (DNA): TGCGCCAGCAAAAGAAGCGGGTCGAACACCGGGGAGCTGTTTTTT.